The sequence of this T cell receptor (beta chain) was determined in a study of blood T cell repertoires in COVID-19. Turning to the study itself: The cDNA or gDNA used as material had been derived from T cells, B-cell-depleted T cells, or PBMCs.

Participants came from around 25 US areas, aged about 18 to 100 years. CDR3 size: 13 residues. V dropped 3 bases and J dropped 8 bases, with 14 bases sitting between them. Germline V gene data show CDR1 as SGDLS and CDR2 as YYNGEE. Sequencing used immunoSEQ multiplex PCR; TCRdb keeps in-frame clones, though not all of them. The table shows around 250,000 clones, with 65% to 90% occurring only once. This clonotype originated in a woman between 45 and 60 years old with acute COVID-19. The chain has TRBV9 and TRBJ1-2; D not certain. The sequenced sample was PBMCs or T cells enriched from blood (not recorded which). For the CDR3, the DNA is TGTGCCAGCAGCGATCGATCAGCAGGCGGCTACACCTTC. Its translation is CASSDRSAGGYTF. Variable domain in full (rest from reference TRBV9 and TRBJ1-2): DSGVTQTPKHLITATGQRVTLRCSPRSGDLSVYWYQQSLDQGLQFLIQYYNGEERAKGNILERFSAQQFPDLHSELNLSSLELGDSALYFCASSDRSAGGYTFGSGTRLTVV.